The clone carrying this T cell receptor beta chain was counted ten times or more. The data are from a study of regulatory T cells in long-lasting Graves disease. Time point denoted: newly diagnosed GD, antithyroid drugs for less than 3 months. Preparation of the TCR library used RNA extracted from PBMCs. Investigators report Graves' disease was diagnosed under American Thyroid Association guidelines. Germline V lookup: CDR1 GTSNPN, CDR2 SVGIG (reference sequence). This CDR3 is built from 14 residues. V dropped 4 bases and J dropped 0; count of bases not matched to a gene: 3. Assembly of TCR beta libraries relied on iRepertoire HTBI primers together with Arm-PCR of CDR3 regions. Each CDR3 protein gets one entry after TCRdb re-called the multiplex PCR reads with MiXCR. The table shows 400,000 to 550,000 distinct CDR3 sequences, with about a sixth occurring only once. In addition, the sample was reused for a study of T cells in Graves' hyperthyroidism and ophthalmopathy.

This chain joins TRBV30 and TRBJ2-1; 7 nucleotides align to TRBD2. The sequence was collected from a woman in her twenties or thirties with Graves disease. The source was peripheral blood mononuclear cells (PBMCs), collected at new diagnosis, from a patient treated with antithyroid drugs. CDR3 in DNA: TGTGCCTGGATGGGAGGGAGCTCCTACAATGAGCAGTTCTTC. Protein product: CAWMGGSSYNEQFF.